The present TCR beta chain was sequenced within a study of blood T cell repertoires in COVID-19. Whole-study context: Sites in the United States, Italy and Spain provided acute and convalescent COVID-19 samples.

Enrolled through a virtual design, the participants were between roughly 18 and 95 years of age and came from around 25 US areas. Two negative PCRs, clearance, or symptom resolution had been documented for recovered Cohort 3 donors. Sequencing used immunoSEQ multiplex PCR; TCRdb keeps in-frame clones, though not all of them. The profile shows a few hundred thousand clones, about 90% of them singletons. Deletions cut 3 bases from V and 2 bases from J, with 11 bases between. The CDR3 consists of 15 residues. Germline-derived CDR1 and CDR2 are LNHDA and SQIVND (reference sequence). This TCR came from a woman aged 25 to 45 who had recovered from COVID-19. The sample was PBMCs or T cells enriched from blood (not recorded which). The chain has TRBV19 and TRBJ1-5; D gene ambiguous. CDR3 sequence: CASSIEGNGNQPQHF. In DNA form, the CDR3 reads TGTGCCAGTAGTATTGAGGGTAATGGCAATCAGCCCCAGCATTTT.